The clone carrying this T cell receptor beta chain was seen only once. Antigen unknown. RNA, once extracted, was reverse transcribed into cDNA for use as the sequencing template. Some clones are missing from TCRdb's copy, which holds only in-frame ones; the method was immunoSEQ multiplex PCR. Of approximately 280,000 clones listed, roughly 50% were seen once; the top ten hold less than 2%. The source of the sample is a study of CD8+ T cells in alopecia areata. As for the study in general: Twice daily, treated patients received 5 to 10 mg of oral tofacitinib.

Treatment noted: oral pan-JAK inhibitor, 5-10 mg twice daily. Broader study findings: Expanded CD8+ clones among the top 100, and scalp clonality, were significantly decreased by tofacitinib. Lesional tissue from the scalp (especially in alopecia totalis/universalis) showed higher clonality than normal scalp. Normal skin's resident alphabeta T cells are also sequenced in scalp samples.

V was cut by 6 bases and J by 3 bases, with 8 bases left in between. The CDR3 extends over 12 amino acids. Germline V CDR1 and CDR2: SNHLY, FYNNEI. The specimen was CD4+ T cells sorted from blood, collected at week 24, from a patient treated with tofacitinib. The chain carries TRBV2 and TRBJ1-2; TRBD1 is a possible D gene (5 bases). The clonotype originates from a human donor with alopecia areata. DNA of the CDR3: TGTGCCAGCAGAACGACAGACTATGGCTACACCTTC. It translates to CASRTTDYGYTF.